What follows are 13 T cell receptor beta chains derived from one specimen sequenced in a study of blood T cells in healthy people across ages. It was with a sample-barcoded 5' primer and a J-beta primer mix that a second PCR of roughly 7 to 12 cycles was run. TCRdb re-derived calls from the 5' RACE reads in MiXCR, one entry per CDR3 protein. The sample gives around 1.5 million distinct CDR3 sequences, roughly 30% of which show up once; 10% to 12% is in the top ten. Sequenced: blood. These receptors were obtained from a woman aged 25 to 39 in good health.

This clonotype was seen a handful of times. The chain recombines TRBV20-1 with TRBJ2-7; 8 positions match TRBD2. This CDR3 has 14 residues. The ends lost 2 bases at V and 2 bases at J; junction bases unmatched: 5. Germline values: CDR1 DFQATT, CDR2 SNEGSKA (reference sequence). The CDR3 sequence is CSARRPGLAYEQYF. The CDR3 coding sequence is TGCAGTGCTAGACGGCCGGGACTAGCCTACGAGCAGTACTTC.

This chain uses TRBV20-1 with TRBJ1-2; a possible D gene is TRBD1 (5 bases). The CDR3 spans 14 residues. V gave up 7 bases and J gave up 3 bases, with 18 bases separating them. Germline values: CDR1 DFQATT, CDR2 SNEGSKA (reference sequence). CDR3 DNA: TGCAGTGGGACGACAGAGGTGGAGGACTATGGCTACACCTTC. Translating it yields CSGTTEVEDYGYTF.

To note about this clonotype: This may be a read error: a much more frequent sequence differs by one nucleotide. J is TRBJ1-5 and V is TRBV20-1; D is perhaps TRBD1 (5 bases). Trimming took off 6 bases at V and 4 bases at J, with 10 bases between the two ends. The CDR3 covers 12 residues. Germline V lookup: CDR1 DFQATT, CDR2 SNEGSKA (reference sequence). The CDR3: CSAHDRNQPQHF. In nucleotides, the CDR3 is TGCAGTGCCCACGACAGAAATCAGCCCCAGCATTTT.

The rearrangement uses TRBV27 and TRBJ1-1; no firm D call. The CDR3 contains 15 residues. Germline V gives CDR1 MNHEY, CDR2 SMNVEV (reference sequence). V lost 1 base to trimming and J lost 1 base, with 10 bases between them. The CDR3 is CASSLWSGENTEAFF. The DNA for the CDR3 is TGTGCCAGCAGTTTATGGTCAGGTGAGAACACTGAAGCTTTCTTT.

In its sample, this clonotype was seen a few times. V usage is TRBV7-9 and J usage is TRBJ2-3; 11 nucleotides line up with TRBD2. After removal of 5 bases from V and 9 bases from J, the junction contained 13 bases not matched to a gene. Germline-derived CDR1 and CDR2 are SEHNR and FQNEAQ (reference sequence). CDR3 length: 16 amino acids. The CDR3 nucleotides read TGTGCCAGCAGCCCCACGACTAGCGGGGATTACGGGACGCAGTATTTT. This codes for CASSPTTSGDYGTQYF.

This clonotype was observed a handful of times. The rearrangement uses TRBV27 and TRBJ2-3; D is ambiguous. CDR3 size: 13 residues. Trimming shortened V by 3 bases and J by 4 bases, and 8 bases separated the two germline ends. The germline V gene encodes CDR1 MNHEY and CDR2 SMNVEV (reference sequence). CDR3 in amino acids: CASSFNSADTQYF. The CDR3, as DNA: TGTGCCAGCAGTTTCAACAGTGCAGATACGCAGTATTTT.

This clonotype was seen a few times. The rearrangement joins TRBV7-9 to TRBJ1-2; 10 nucleotides match TRBD1. CDR3 size: 15 residues. With 4 bases clipped from V and 4 bases from J, the junction kept 6 bases outside the gene matches. Germline V gene lookup returns CDR1 SEHNR and CDR2 FQNEAQ (reference sequence). The CDR3 DNA reads TGTGCCAGCAGCTGGGGGACAGGGGAGACCTATGGCTACACCTTC. This gives the protein CASSWGTGETYGYTF. Combining the CDR3 with reference TRBV7-9 and TRBJ1-2 gives the whole variable domain DTGVSQNPRHKITKRGQNVTFRCDPISEHNRLYWYRQTLGQGPEFLTYFQNEAQLEKSRLLSDRFSAERPKGSFSTLEIQRTEQGDSAMYLCASSWGTGETYGYTFGSGTRLTVV.

The chain uses TRBV6-1 and TRBJ2-1, with D possibly matching TRBD2 (5 bases). The ends were cut back, 2 bases at V and 7 bases at J, with 15 bases in the middle. Germline CDR1 and CDR2: MNHNS and SASEGT. The CDR3 is 15 residues long. CDR3 sequence reads: CASSETPGRRNEQFF. CDR3 sequence (DNA): TGTGCCAGCAGTGAAACCCCGGGAAGAAGGAATGAGCAGTTCTTC.

V gene TRBV20-1 combines with J gene TRBJ1-2; 7 nucleotides line up with TRBD1. Germline V lookup: CDR1 DFQATT, CDR2 SNEGSKA (reference sequence). The J segment lost 1 base and the V segment lost 5 bases, leaving 16 bases of the junction unmatched. The CDR3 length is 17 residues. The CDR3 DNA reads as TGCAGTGCTTCCAATCCTAGACAGGGAAGCAGTAACTATGGCTACACCTTC. It specifies CSASNPRQGSSNYGYTF.

For this clonotype: At one end, the junction sequence differs from germline, possibly due to a read error. The V gene is TRBV4-2, the J gene TRBJ1-2; unclear D gene. Germline CDR1 LGHNA, CDR2 YNFKEQ. The CDR3 is 15 residues long. The CDR3 nucleotides read TGTGCCAGCAGCCAAGGAGTCCGCACCAACTATGACTACACCTTC. Its translation is CASSQGVRTNYDYTF.

The rearrangement uses TRBV20-1 and TRBJ2-1; TRBD2 aligns across 9 bases. CDR1 and CDR2 from the germline V gene are DFQATT and SNEGSKA (reference sequence). V lost 1 base, J lost 7 bases, and 11 bases stayed unmatched. The length of the CDR3 is 16 residues. The CDR3 spells CSARAIGGGALNEQFF. CDR3 DNA sequence: TGCAGTGCTAGAGCGATTGGCGGGGGGGCCTTGAATGAGCAGTTCTTC.

About this clonotype itself: The junction departs from the called germline gene at one end, perhaps through a read error. The chain has TRBV5-4 and TRBJ2-1; 9 bases are a match to TRBD1. Germline CDR1 is SGHNT and CDR2 is YYREEE (reference sequence). There are 15 residues in the CDR3. The CDR3 loop reads CASTLDRGGYNEQFF. In DNA form, the CDR3 reads TGTGCCAGCACCTTGGACAGGGGAGGATACAATGAGCAGTTCTTC.

This clonotype appeared a few times. The CDR3 spells CSARDRRLIAKNIQYF. The CDR3 region has the DNA TGCAGTGCTAGAGATAGGCGGTTGATAGCCAAAAACATTCAGTACTTC. The chain combines TRBV20-1 with TRBJ2-4, with no clear D. The CDR3 length is 16 residues. CDR1 is DFQATT and CDR2 is SNEGSKA in the germline V gene (reference sequence). Trimming left V 0 bases short and J 0 bases short, with 12 bases between.